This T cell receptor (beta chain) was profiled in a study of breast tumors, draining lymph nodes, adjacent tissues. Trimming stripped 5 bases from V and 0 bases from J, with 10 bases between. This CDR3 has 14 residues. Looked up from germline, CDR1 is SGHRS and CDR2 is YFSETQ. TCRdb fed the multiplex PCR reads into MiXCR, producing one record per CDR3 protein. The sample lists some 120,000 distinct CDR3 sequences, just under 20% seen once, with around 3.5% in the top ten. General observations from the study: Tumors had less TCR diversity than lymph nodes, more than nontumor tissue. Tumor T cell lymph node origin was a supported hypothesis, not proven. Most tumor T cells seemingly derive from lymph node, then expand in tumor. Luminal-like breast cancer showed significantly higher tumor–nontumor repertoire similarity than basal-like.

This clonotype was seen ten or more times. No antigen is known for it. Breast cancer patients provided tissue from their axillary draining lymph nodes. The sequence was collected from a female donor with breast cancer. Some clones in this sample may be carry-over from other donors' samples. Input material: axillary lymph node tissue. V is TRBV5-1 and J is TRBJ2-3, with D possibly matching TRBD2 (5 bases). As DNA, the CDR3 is TGCGCCAGCAGTTTCAGGACTAGCACAGATACGCAGTATTTT. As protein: CASSFRTSTDTQYF.